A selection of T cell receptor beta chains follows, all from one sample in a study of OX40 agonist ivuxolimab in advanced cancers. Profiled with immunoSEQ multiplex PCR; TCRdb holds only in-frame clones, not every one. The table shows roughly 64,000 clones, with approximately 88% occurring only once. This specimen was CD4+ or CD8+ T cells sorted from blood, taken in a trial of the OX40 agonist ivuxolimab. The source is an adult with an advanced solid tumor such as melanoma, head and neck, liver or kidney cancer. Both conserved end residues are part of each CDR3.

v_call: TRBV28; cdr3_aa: CASSTLAGGADTQYF
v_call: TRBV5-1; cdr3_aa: CASSLKGLADTQYF
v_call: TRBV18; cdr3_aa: CASSPPTGSYEQYF
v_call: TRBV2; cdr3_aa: CASRGPGQEVSGEQYF
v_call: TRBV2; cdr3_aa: CASRMFAEAFF
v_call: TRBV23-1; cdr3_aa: CASSLKSRDSYNEQFF
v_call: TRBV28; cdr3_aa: CASSGLGGAIKNIQYF
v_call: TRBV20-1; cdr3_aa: CSASGWMEAFF
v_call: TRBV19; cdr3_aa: CASSIDDTSGELFF
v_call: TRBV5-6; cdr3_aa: CASSSPGLVNNEQFF
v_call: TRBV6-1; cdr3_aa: CASSEGEGWNQPQHF
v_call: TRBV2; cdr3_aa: CASRPPGSGGAGKQYF
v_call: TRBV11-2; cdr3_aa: CASSPQQGSTEAFF
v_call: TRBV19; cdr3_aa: CASKRAGSGELFF
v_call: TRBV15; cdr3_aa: CATSRDRTNTGELFF
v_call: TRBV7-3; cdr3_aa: CASSLTAQGGGTGELFF
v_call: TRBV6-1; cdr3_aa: CASSEIRLGDEQYF
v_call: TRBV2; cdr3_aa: CASSDTGDQPQHF
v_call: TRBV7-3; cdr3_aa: CASSATSGGAADTQYF
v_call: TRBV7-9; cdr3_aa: CASSPRTGAGEQFF
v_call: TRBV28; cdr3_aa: CASSLEAGLVGEQYF
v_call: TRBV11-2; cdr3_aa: CASSLEGGNQPQHF
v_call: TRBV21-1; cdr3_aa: CASTPLATSYEQYF
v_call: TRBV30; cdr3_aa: CAWRQALSPLHF
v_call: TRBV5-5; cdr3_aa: CASSPGGLNTGELFF
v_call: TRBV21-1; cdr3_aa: CASRPPGGVGSNQPQHF
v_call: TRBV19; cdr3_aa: CASSPPRGRNTEAFF
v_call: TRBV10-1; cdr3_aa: CASSPLVTGNTIYF
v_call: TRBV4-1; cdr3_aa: CASSPPRGTYNEQFF
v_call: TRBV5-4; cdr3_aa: CASSLDGRSSGNTIYF
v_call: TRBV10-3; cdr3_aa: CAIRAGGTFTGELFF
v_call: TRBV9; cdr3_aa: CASSVWPDQPQHF
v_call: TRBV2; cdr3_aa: CASRVDRGNQPQHF
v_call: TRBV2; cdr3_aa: CASSAQGRGTGELFF
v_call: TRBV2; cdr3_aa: CASSRDSPRDGELFF
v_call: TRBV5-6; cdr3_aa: CASSNGPRDRVSYEQYF
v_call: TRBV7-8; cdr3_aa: CASRKGTGNSYEQYF
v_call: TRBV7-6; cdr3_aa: CASSLDRGREQYF
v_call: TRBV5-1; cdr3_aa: CASSLRTSYNEQFF
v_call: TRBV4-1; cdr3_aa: CASSQNTNNSPLHF
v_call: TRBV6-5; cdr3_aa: CASSYGGGGRTEAFF